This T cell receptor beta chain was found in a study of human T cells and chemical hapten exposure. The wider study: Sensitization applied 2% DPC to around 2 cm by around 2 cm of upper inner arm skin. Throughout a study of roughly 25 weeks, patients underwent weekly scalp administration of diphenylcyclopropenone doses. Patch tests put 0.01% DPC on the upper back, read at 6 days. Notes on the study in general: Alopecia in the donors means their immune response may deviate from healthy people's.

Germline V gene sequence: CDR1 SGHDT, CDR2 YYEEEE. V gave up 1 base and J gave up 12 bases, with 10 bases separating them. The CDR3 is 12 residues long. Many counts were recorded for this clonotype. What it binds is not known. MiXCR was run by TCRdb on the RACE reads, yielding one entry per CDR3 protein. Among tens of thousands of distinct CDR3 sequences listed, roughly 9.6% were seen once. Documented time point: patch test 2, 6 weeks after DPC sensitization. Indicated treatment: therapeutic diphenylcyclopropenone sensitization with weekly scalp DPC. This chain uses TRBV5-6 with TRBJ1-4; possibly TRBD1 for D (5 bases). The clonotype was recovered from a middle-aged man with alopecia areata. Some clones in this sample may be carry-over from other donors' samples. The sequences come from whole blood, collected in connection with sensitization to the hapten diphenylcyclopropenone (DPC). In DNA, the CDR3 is TGTGCCAGCAGCTTGAGAGGGGCGGAACTGTTTTTT. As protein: CASSLRGAELFF.